This T cell receptor (beta chain) was obtained from a study of T cells in Graves' hyperthyroidism and ophthalmopathy. Trimming left V 5 bases short and J 2 bases short, with 20 bases between. The germline V gene has CDR1 DFQATT and CDR2 SNEGSKA (reference sequence). The CDR3 spans 16 residues. RNA transcripts were the template for amplifying TCR beta CDR3 regions. HTBI primers were employed in a first-round RT-PCR of the TCR CDR3. TCRdb reprocessed the multiplex PCR reads via MiXCR and lists one record per CDR3 protein. The sample yields about 340,000 distinct CDR3 sequences, over 20% seen once. Comment on this clonotype: Its matching antigen is unknown.

Study outcomes and limitations: Ophthalmopathy cases were set apart from stable hyperthyroidism by a 13 V-J model.

The chain carries TRBV20-1 and TRBJ2-3; possible D gene TRBD2, 6 bases. The sample consisted of blood. This sequence originates from a woman between 45 and 65 years old with Graves' hyperthyroidism. The DNA of the CDR3 is TGCAGTGCTGGGCCCCTACCGGGACTCAACACAGATACGCAGTATTTT. Its translation: CSAGPLPGLNTDTQYF.